A single sample is the source of the 6 T cell receptor beta chains below, sequenced in a study of T-cell reconstitution after alpha-beta-depleted transplantation in children. The TCRbeta library incorporated unique molecular identifiers. One entry per CDR3 protein results from TCRdb running MiXCR on the PCR reads. The sample comprises about 500,000 distinct CDR3 sequences, approximately 30% of which are singletons, and less than 2.5% rests with the top ten. This material consisted of PBMCs from the stem cell graft donor, taken from the stem cell graft. Receptors were obtained from a human donor who donated a stem cell graft to a child with aplastic anemia.

This chain links TRBV7-8 with TRBJ2-7, with D tentatively TRBD1 (5 bases). Trimming left V 3 bases short and J 0 bases short, with 15 bases between. Germline lookup yields CDR1 SGHVS and CDR2 FQNEAQ. There are 16 residues in the CDR3. The CDR3 reads CASSFSMGLSSYEQYV. CDR3 bases: TGTGCCAGCAGCTTCAGCATGGGGCTTAGCTCCTACGAGCAGTACGTC.

This clonotype was observed a handful of times. The V call is TRBV5-5, the J call TRBJ1-2, with 8 bases matching TRBD1. Per the germline V gene, CDR1 is SGHKS and CDR2 is YYEKEE (reference sequence). V shed 4 bases and J 5 bases; nucleotides not matched to a gene: 10. This CDR3 comprises 15 residues. CDR3 in DNA: TGTGCCAGCAGCCTCCTGACAGGGGTGGAATATGGCTACACCTTC. This encodes CASSLLTGVEYGYTF.

V is TRBV5-6 and J is TRBJ2-3; 11 bases agree with TRBD1. Germline lookup yields CDR1 SGHDT and CDR2 YYEEEE. This CDR3 has 17 residues. V trimming: 1 base; J trimming: 4 bases; junction bases outside the gene matches: 8. The CDR3 DNA is TGTGCCAGCAGCTTGCCAGGACAGGGGGCCGAAGCAGATACGCAGTATTTT. Residues: CASSLPGQGAEADTQYF.

The chain links TRBV5-4 to TRBJ2-7, with 14 bases lining up with TRBD2. The junction had 9 bases not matched to a gene; V was cut back by 9 bases and J by 7 bases. Germline V gene data show CDR1 as SGHNT and CDR2 as YYREEE (reference sequence). This CDR3 has 14 amino acids. Here the CDR3 reads CATEPGLAGVEQYF. The CDR3, as DNA: TGTGCCACAGAACCGGGACTAGCGGGAGTTGAGCAGTACTTC. The whole variable domain, remainder taken from reference TRBV5-4 and TRBJ2-7, is ETGVTQSPTHLIKTRGQQVTLRCSSQSGHNTVSWYQQALGQGPQFIFQYYREEENGRGNFPPRFSGLQFPNYSSELNVNALELDDSALYLCATEPGLAGVEQYFGPGTRLTVT.

This clonotype came up a few times. This chain connects TRBV27 to TRBJ1-6, with TRBD1 matching over 11 bases. The CDR3 is 15 residues long. Germline V lookup: CDR1 MNHEY, CDR2 SMNVEV (reference sequence). V lost 5 bases, J lost 7 bases, and 4 bases stayed unmatched. The CDR3 protein is CASSMGTGGNSPLHF. In DNA, the CDR3 is TGTGCCAGCAGTATGGGGACAGGGGGAAATTCACCCCTCCACTTT.

This clonotype was found a few times. This sequence joins TRBV20-1 and TRBJ1-2; 7 nucleotides align to TRBD1. The V gene's germline CDR1 is DFQATT and CDR2 SNEGSKA (reference sequence). The CDR3 is made up of 17 amino acids. V lost 0 bases to trimming and J lost 0 bases; unmatched junction nucleotides: 10. The CDR3 region is CSARDEVGTATNYGYTF. For the CDR3, the DNA is TGCAGTGCTAGAGATGAAGTTGGGACAGCAACTAACTATGGCTACACCTTC.